These 15 T cell receptor beta chains originate from one sample sequenced in a study of T cell responses to AZD1222 COVID-19 vaccine. The method was immunoSEQ multiplex PCR; TCRdb's version includes in-frame clones alone and lacks a portion of them. The table records over 150,000 clones, 80% to 95% of them present only once. The starting material was peripheral blood, obtained on day 0 of AZD1222 vaccination. The receptors shown here come from an adult in good health.

The chain employs TRBV13 and TRBJ1-1; TRBD1 matches at 9 bases. The CDR3 covers 15 residues. The trim removed 4 bases at V and 0 bases at J, leaving 3 bases unmatched. CDR1 and CDR2 from the germline V gene are PRHDT and FYEKMQ (reference sequence). The CDR3 DNA reads TGTGCCAGCAGCTATGACAGGGGGATGAACACTGAAGCTTTCTTT. Its translation: CASSYDRGMNTEAFF.

The CDR3 here is CATSGWVGETQYF. DNA for the CDR3: TGTGCCACCAGCGGGTGGGTGGGAGAGACCCAGTACTTC. The chain employs TRBV24-1 and TRBJ2-5, with D unresolved. The CDR3 loop spans 13 amino acids. In germline, CDR1 is KGHDR, CDR2 SFDVKD. Trimming cost V 7 bases and J 4 bases, with 12 bases left between them.

The chain has TRBV2 and TRBJ2-6; D unclear. Trimming removed 4 bases at V and 0 bases at J, with 7 bases between. CDR3 length: 15 amino acids. Germline V gene lookup returns CDR1 SNHLY and CDR2 FYNNEI. CDR3 in DNA: TGTGCCAGCAGTGCCCGGATCTCTGGGGCCAACGTCCTGACTTTC. It yields the protein CASSARISGANVLTF. Full variable domain (missing parts from reference TRBV2 and TRBJ2-6): EPEVTQTPSHQVTQMGQEVILRCVPISNHLYFYWYRQILGQKVEFLVSFYNNEISEKSEIFDDQFSVERPDGSNFTLKIRSTKLEDSAMYFCASSARISGANVLTFGAGSRLTVL.

The genes are TRBV5-8 and TRBJ1-1, with 9 bases aligning to TRBD1. Germline lookup yields CDR1 SGHTS and CDR2 YDEGEE. This CDR3 contains 13 residues. The junction had 2 bases not matched to a gene; V was cut back by 3 bases and J by 5 bases. CDR3: CASSWDRVTEAFF. Here the CDR3 DNA reads TGTGCCAGCAGCTGGGACAGGGTTACTGAAGCTTTCTTT.

The chain combines TRBV28 with TRBJ2-7, with D perhaps TRBD1 (6 bases). Germline CDR1 MDHEN, CDR2 SYDVKM. The germline V and J ends were trimmed by 5 bases and 3 bases, with 17 bases remaining between them. The CDR3 is 15 residues long. DNA for the CDR3: TGTGCCAGCAGTCCTCCCGGGACACTAAACTACGAGCAGTACTTC. Its translation is CASSPPGTLNYEQYF.

This sequence joins TRBV21-1 and TRBJ2-3; the table names TRBD2, a call not compared with the DNA. TRBV21-1 is termed a pseudogene. This CDR3 has 16 amino acids. CDR3 sequence (DNA): TGTGCCAGCAGCACCCTAGCGGGGGGCAGCACAGATACGCAGTATTTT. This translates into CASSTLAGGSTDTQYF.

The chain has TRBV19 and TRBJ1-3; D not resolved. The CDR3 covers 14 residues. Germline lookup yields CDR1 LNHDA and CDR2 SQIVND (reference sequence). V was trimmed by 6 bases and J by 0 bases, leaving 9 bases between them. This chain's CDR3 is CASSLLTSGNTIYF. DNA for the CDR3: TGTGCCAGTAGCCTTTTGACCTCTGGAAACACCATATATTTT.

The rearrangement links TRBV29-1 to TRBJ2-3; D remains ambiguous. V lost 7 bases and J 4 bases, leaving 6 bases between the germline ends. The CDR3 is 10 residues long. The germline V gene encodes CDR1 SQVTM and CDR2 ANQGSEA. The CDR3 here is CSALSDTQYF. In DNA form, the CDR3 reads TGCAGCGCCCTGTCAGATACGCAGTATTTT.

The V gene is TRBV6-2 or TRBV6-3, the J gene TRBJ2-1; D is unresolved. Germline V gene sequence: CDR1 MNHEY, CDR2 SVGEGT. The CDR3 loop spans 15 amino acids. V was clipped by 2 bases and J by 0 bases, with 8 bases between them. The CDR3 sequence is CASSYGRSSYNEQFF. For the CDR3, the DNA is TGTGCCAGCAGTTACGGACGGAGCTCCTACAATGAGCAGTTCTTC.

This clone was detected only once. This rearrangement joins TRBV2 to TRBJ2-3; tentative D call: TRBD2 (6 bases). From germline, CDR1 is SNHLY and CDR2 FYNNEI. V shed 6 bases and J shed 1 base, with 8 bases lying between them. The CDR3 covers 13 residues. The CDR3 DNA sequence: TGTGCCAGCAGGACTAGAGGCACAGATACGCAGTATTTT. It is translated as CASRTRGTDTQYF.

The chain has TRBV6-5 and TRBJ1-3; D is unresolved. V dropped 0 bases and J dropped 2 bases, with 5 bases sitting between them. CDR1 MNHEY and CDR2 SVGAGI come from the germline V gene. The CDR3 consists of 14 residues. In DNA form, the CDR3 reads TGTGCCAGCAGTTACTCCAGGACTGGAAACACCATATATTTT. It codes for CASSYSRTGNTIYF.

The J gene is TRBJ1-1, the V gene TRBV18; D remains unclear. Germline V gene lookup returns CDR1 KGHSH and CDR2 LQKENI. This CDR3 is 14 amino acids long. Trimming stripped 1 base from V and 6 bases from J, with 12 bases between. CDR3 coding DNA: TGTGCCAGCTCACCACTAATAGAGGGAGCTGAAGCTTTCTTT. Encoded protein: CASSPLIEGAEAFF.

This chain connects TRBV5-1 to TRBJ1-2; D not certain. The CDR3 spans 13 residues. Trimming shortened V by 3 bases and J by 2 bases, and 8 bases separated the two germline ends. CDR1 SGHRS and CDR2 YFSETQ come from the germline V gene. The CDR3 nucleotides read TGCGCCAGCAGCTCGGGGTTGAACTATGGCTACACCTTC. This codes for CASSSGLNYGYTF.

The CDR3 region is CASSPTGTGVSNEQFF. CDR3 DNA: TGCGCCAGCAGCCCCACCGGGACAGGGGTTTCCAATGAGCAGTTCTTC. The chain employs TRBV4-1 and TRBJ2-1; TRBD1 aligns across 10 bases. There are 16 residues in the CDR3. V gave up 4 bases and J gave up 6 bases; unmatched junction bases: 9. Germline CDR1 MGHRA, CDR2 YSYEKL.

This clone was recorded only once. This rearrangement joins TRBV7-9 to TRBJ2-2; possibly TRBD1 for D (6 bases). Trimming left V 7 bases short and J 0 bases short, with 12 bases between. The CDR3 runs 15 residues. Germline CDR1 SEHNR, CDR2 FQNEAQ (reference sequence). The DNA for the CDR3 is TGTGCCAGCACTGACAGGAAAGCGAACACCGGGGAGCTGTTTTTT. This codes for CASTDRKANTGELFF.